This T cell receptor beta chain was profiled in a study of cytomegalovirus exposure and HLA in healthy donors (TCRdb year 2017). Regarding the research as a whole: An earlier analysis of approximately 590 of the donors reported 250 to 300 Gb of sequence data and 100 million to 140 million unique TCR beta sequences from 150 million to 200 million T cells. About 330 gigabases of sequencing data and around 88 million unique TCR sequences made up an early release that covered roughly 670 HLA-typed donors. Among the roughly 400 genotyped donors, approximately 82% belonged to the genetic ancestry cluster associated with self-reported Caucasian donors. The study aimed to test whether cataloging public T cell receptors could reveal signatures of past pathogen exposure. Using immunosequencing, the study profiled T cell repertoires from about 650 subjects and related those repertoires to cytomegalovirus serostatus. Along with the approximately 700-subject first cohort, a separate validation cohort of over a hundred different subjects was used. High-throughput TCR immunosequencing, statistical association of individual TCRs with disease status, and machine learning were combined to predict cytomegalovirus infection status. A later analysis re-analyzed previously published TCR beta repertoires from 660 or so donors and added high-resolution HLA genotyping to study TCR occurrence patterns. Rather than using new phenotypic data, the later analysis identified candidate immune exposures from TCR beta sequences and from how often those sequences occurred across donors. An earlier analysis of several hundred of the donors applied high-throughput TCR beta sequencing to assess whether each TCR beta V gene segment acted as functional or pseudogenic. Donor age, sex, ethnicity and CMV serostatus were collected together with the repertoire data. A later genetic analysis used genome-wide SNP genotypes for about 65% of the roughly 700 donors, treating that subset as a discovery cohort. Every discovery cohort repertoire had been produced on one sequencing platform. Class I and class II HLA loci were covered by the typing at four-digit resolution. Typing coverage varied by locus: roughly 620-640 donors for A, B, C, DRB1 and DQB1; some 520 for DQA1; approximately 570 for DPA1; 450 to 480 for DPB1. Because of strong linkage in the cohort, roughly 5 DR-DQ haplotypes were treated as single units for association and clustering. Across some 400 genotyped donors of the cohort, an average of about 250,000 unique TCR beta nucleotide sequences per donor were sequenced, and approximately 19% of those sequences were non-productive.

The cohort comprised around 700 healthy bone marrow donors. Cohort members were all nominally healthy when sampled, although unrecorded immune exposures were likely present. The donor was CMV seropositive and was included in the group of about 290 seropositive cohort members. A peripheral blood sample was collected from each donor, and TCR beta sequencing was performed on peripheral blood mononuclear cells. The Qiagen DNeasy Blood Extraction Kit was used to extract genomic DNA from the blood cell samples. Findings and caveats that apply to the study as a whole: Specific HLA alleles were associated with about 17,000 TCR beta sequences at a false discovery rate of 0.05 in a later analysis. Cytomegalovirus status was reported to be diagnosed by the classifier with high specificity and sensitivity in both the original and validation cohorts. According to a later genetic analysis, donors in an Asian-associated ancestry cluster had fewer N-insertions in productive TCRs than the approximately 650-donor mean. A further reported finding was that TCR beta sequences accurately predicted the HLA-A and HLA-B alleles for most subjects in the first cohort. According to a later analysis, TCR association rates differed among HLA loci, with DRB1 alleles showing the most associated TCRs and HLA-C alleles showing the fewest. In the study, some 160 TCR beta chains were listed as associated with cytomegalovirus. In a later genetic analysis, a missense DCLRE1C variant was associated with V-gene and J-gene trimming of TCR beta chains, and the association was replicated in an independent cohort. Correlated functional status among segregating V segments might be attributable to linkage disequilibrium, but an unknown experimental factor could not be ruled out. Several of the top co-occurrence clusters appeared to be linked to parvovirus B19, influenza, CMV and Epstein-Barr virus, according to a later analysis. A cluster of highly shared sequence variants was judged likely to be a technical artifact of the sequencing pipeline. In an earlier analysis of about 600 of the donors, most TCR beta V segments appeared in productive rearrangements about 90% or about 30% of the time, broadly matching IMGT annotations. Fewer than 20 rarely observed V segments, including chromosome 9 orphons, were excluded from the earlier analysis of approximately 600 of the donors because counts were too low. In a later analysis, HLA-associated TCR beta chains showed more clonal expansion and lower generation probabilities than non-associated chains that were equally common. The only immune exposure information available for the cohort was CMV serostatus. Because some donors lacked HLA typing at each locus, the association tests relied only on the typed subset. The presence/absence analyses assumed that sequencing depth was roughly uniform across donors, and that assumption may not be true. Across donors, most TCR sequences were observed very rarely, whereas some public TCRs were present in many individuals. A few of the identified cytomegalovirus-associated TCR beta chains were confirmed in vitro to be specific for cytomegalovirus antigens. The cohort was sequenced for TCR beta chains only, and without alpha or paired-chain data the features that could be detected were limited. Assigning TCR associations to individual alleles was difficult when HLA alleles, especially DR and DQ, strongly co-occurred. The authors suggested that the approach could potentially be generalized to other disease states and immunological phenotypes. In a later analysis, most CMV-associated TCR beta chains were found to appear HLA-restricted, with HLA associations seemingly driven largely by CMV exposure. Some IMGT-functional V segments, including TRBV6-2 and TRBV6-3, could not be told apart with the 87-base-pair reads, so those segments were excluded.

Library generation was performed with the immunoSEQ multiplex PCR assay. A mixture of 60 forward primers for TCR Vbeta segments and 13 reverse primers for TCR Jbeta segments was used in the multiplex PCR. The CDR3 region of rearranged TCR beta genes was amplified from genomic DNA by a multiplex PCR assay. The amplified TCR beta libraries were sequenced on the Illumina HiSeq System as 87-base-pair reads. In the authors' own workflow: In a later analysis, roughly 80 million unique TCR beta chains were counted across the approximately 640 repertoires, and some 10 million of these chains were shared by at least two donors. Raw reads were error-corrected and collapsed into unique sequences by a nearest-neighbor algorithm in which closely related sequences were merged to remove PCR and sequencing errors. Alignment of CDR3 sequences to IMGT reference sequences was used to assign V, D and J gene segments. For a sequence to be retained, a match of at least six nucleotides was required to both a V gene segment and a J gene segment. Rearrangements were called productive when the CDR3 lacked stop codons and stayed in frame with V and J; all others were non-productive. Following IMGT convention, CDR3 was defined as the stretch from the second conserved V-encoded cysteine to the conserved J-encoded phenylalanine. The earlier analysis of about 610 of the donors excluded any sequence lacking an unambiguous match to a single V gene segment. An earlier analysis of a few hundred of the donors called V segments functional above 56.7% productive rearrangements and segregating when the between-donor standard deviation exceeded 5%. A statistical classification framework was developed to diagnose cytomegalovirus status using the catalog of TCR beta chain sequences. V and J gene assignment, in a later analysis, came from comparing TCR nucleotide sequences with IMGT/GENE-DB human TR gene sequences. A later analysis assigned CDR3 sequences and most-parsimonious VDJ recombination scenarios with the TCRdist pipeline. In a later analysis, every TCR beta chain was defined by the combination of its CDR3 amino acid sequence and its V-gene family, and reads without a unique V-gene family were dropped. In a later analysis, 450 to 600 highly shared, low-generation-probability nucleotide sequences were removed to address suspected cross-contamination and a sequencing artifact. In a later analysis, a clonal expansion index for each public chain was calculated from normalized within-repertoire ranks of inferred template counts. In a later analysis, generation probabilities were computed using a VDJ recombination model fitted to out-of-frame rearrangements, and the results were checked against IGoR. A later analysis scored TCR-TCR, TCR-HLA and TCR-CMV co-occurrence with hypergeometric tests, applying a repertoire-size bias correction to TCR pairs. A later analysis estimated false discovery rates by permuting HLA or CMV assignments 20 times. In a later analysis, co-occurring TCRs were grouped using DBSCAN, with TCRdist sequence similarity added in when clustering inside HLA-allele-positive subsets. Repertoires with fewer than 30,000 or more than 120,000 public chains, plus five repertoires with anomalous nucleotide sharing, were excluded from co-occurrence clustering. The table was pulled from immuneACCESS by TCRdb, which kept in-frame rearrangements only. Such tables lose some clones; where checked, under half of the loss comes from unresolved V genes, and the rest has no known cause. V and J calls and clone size are given by that table; D and trimming were obtained from the DNA. The sample table contains about 110,000 clones; only one count was recorded for around three quarters of them. Under 3% of the sample is in the top ten clones.

The CDR3 contains 15 residues, cysteine and phenylalanine counted. CDR3 DNA is the only sequence kept; it has 45 bases, read in frame from the first base. CDR1 and CDR2, looked up from the germline V gene, are SGHNT and YENEEA. For this chain, trimming is 6 bases at the V end and 6 bases at the J end, and the number of junction bases without a gene match is 10. Worth noting for this clone: The antigen it recognizes is unknown. There are no base qualities to consult, and no much larger clone falls within one base.

The sequenced sample consisted of PBMCs. The V gene is TRBV11-3 and the J gene is TRBJ2-7, with 11 middle bases fitting TRBD1. The sequence derives from a woman aged 18-35 years in good health and CMV-seropositive. The nucleotide sequence reads TGTGCCAGCAGACAAAACCGGGACAGGGGGGCCGAGCAGTACTTC. This yields the protein CASRQNRDRGAEQYF.